The clone carrying this T cell receptor beta chain was recorded many times. This sample is part of a study of blood T cell repertoires in COVID-19. The overall study: Samples came from the United States, Italy and Spain, spanning acute and convalescent COVID-19. The analysed material was cDNA or gDNA that came from T cells, B-cell-depleted T cells, or PBMCs.

In Seattle, patients joined the study during active infection and were tracked longitudinally. In the study's own analysis: For nucleated cells, counts were estimated from reference gene primer amplification. This table comes from immunoSEQ multiplex PCR, and its TCRdb copy is limited to in-frame clones, with some not included. V and J calls plus clone size are reproduced from that table; the DNA served to infer D and trimming. The repertoire includes about 76,000 clones, approximately 85% of them detected once, and 8.5% to 10% sits in the top ten. Trimming stripped 3 bases from V and 2 bases from J, with 16 bases between. The CDR3 contains 16 residues. CDR1 and CDR2 (germline): SGHNT, YYREEE (reference sequence).

Sequencing was performed on peripheral blood. V usage is TRBV5-4 and J usage is TRBJ2-3; TRBD2 is a possible D gene (6 bases). The sequence came from a man aged 45-60 years with COVID-19, enrolled during active disease. The CDR3 coding sequence is TGTGCCAGCAGCTCAAGGGACTTGGCCACCACAGATACGCAGTATTTT. Translating it yields CASSSRDLATTDTQYF.